The sequence of this T cell receptor (beta chain) was determined in a study of OX40 agonist ivuxolimab in advanced cancers. Study information: Allowance was made for prior anti-PD-1, anti-PD-L1 or anti-CTLA-4 therapy, and 40% had some. Of the patients, three showed partial responses, one with hepatocellular carcinoma and two with cutaneous melanoma. Study conclusions and caveats: Among T cells, CD8+ cells averaged more expanded clones than CD4+ cells. Expanded peripheral T cell antigen specificity was not determined.

The table came from immunoSEQ multiplex PCR; TCRdb's copy has only in-frame clones and leaves some out. Of roughly 75,000 clones listed, roughly 87% are singletons. A single count supports this clone. Its antigen is not identified. CDR1 SGHAT and CDR2 FQNNGV come from the germline V gene. V shed 5 bases and J shed 5 bases, with 19 bases lying between them. The CDR3 covers 16 residues. This chain uses TRBV11-2 with TRBJ2-1; D perhaps matches TRBD1 (6 bases). Sequencing used CD4+ or CD8+ T cells sorted from blood, obtained in a trial of the OX40 agonist ivuxolimab. This clonotype was sampled from an adult with an advanced solid tumor such as melanoma, head and neck, liver or kidney cancer. CDR3 loop: CASSRIAGTPNNEQFF. The CDR3 DNA reads as TGTGCCAGCAGCCGGATCGCCGGGACACCGAACAATGAGCAGTTCTTC.